The 13 T cell receptor beta chains presented below share a single source sample, sequenced in a study of T cell changes during pregnancy in multiple sclerosis. The data were produced by immunoSEQ multiplex PCR, yet TCRdb's version contains in-frame clones alone and is incomplete. The sample shows 50,000 to 65,000 clones, 90% to 97% of them seen only once. The material sequenced was CD8+ T cells from peripheral blood mononuclear cells, taken after pregnancy. These receptor sequences come from a female donor with multiple sclerosis, enrolled in a pregnancy study.

This rearrangement joins TRBV4-1 to TRBJ2-1; 7 bases align to TRBD1. Germline loops: CDR1 MGHRA, CDR2 YSYEKL. The CDR3 has 15 amino acids. V lost 2 bases to trimming and J lost 5 bases; unmatched junction nucleotides: 6. CDR3 in amino acids: CASSQTGTVDNEQFF. CDR3 sequence (DNA): TGCGCCAGCAGCCAAACCGGGACAGTAGACAATGAGCAGTTCTTC.

This chain connects TRBV7-9 to TRBJ1-2; 7 bases fit TRBD1. The CDR3 runs 15 residues. Trimming at V came to 8 bases and at J to 1 base, leaving 10 bases not matched to a gene. CDR1 is SEHNR, CDR2 FQNEAQ, per germline (reference sequence). CDR3 sequence: CASRPGGNFNYGYTF. DNA of the CDR3: TGTGCCAGCCGTCCAGGGGGGAACTTTAACTATGGCTACACCTTC.

The genes are TRBV28 and TRBJ2-1; TRBD2 matches 10 bases. Germline V gives CDR1 MDHEN, CDR2 SYDVKM. The CDR3 contains 19 residues. Losses at the gene ends were 2 bases for V and 6 bases for J; bases not matched to a gene: 16. Written as DNA, the CDR3 is TGTGCCAGCAGTTTAAGGGCGGCTAGCGGGAGAGGAATACGCAATGAGCAGTTCTTC. Translating gives CASSLRAASGRGIRNEQFF. Based on the CDR3 plus reference TRBV28 and TRBJ2-1, the full variable domain is DVKVTQSSRYLVKRTGEKVFLECVQDMDHENMFWYRQDPGLGLRLIYFSYDVKMKEKGDIPEGYSVSREKKERFSLILESASTNQTSMYLCASSLRAASGRGIRNEQFFGPGTRLTVL.

The rearrangement joins TRBV7-2 to TRBJ2-3; 9 nucleotides match TRBD2. The J segment lost 0 bases and the V segment lost 6 bases, leaving 4 bases of the junction unmatched. Germline V lookup: CDR1 SGHTA, CDR2 FQGNSA. CDR3 length: 15 residues. Written as DNA, the CDR3 is TGTGCCAGCAGTTACACTAGCGGGAGCACAGATACGCAGTATTTT. Its protein product is CASSYTSGSTDTQYF.

V is TRBV19 and J is TRBJ2-1; 15 nucleotides align to TRBD2. V shed 5 bases and J 7 bases; nucleotides not matched to a gene: 6. This CDR3 is 16 amino acids long. CDR1 is LNHDA and CDR2 is SQIVND in the germline V gene (reference sequence). DNA for the CDR3: TGTGCCAGTAGTGGACTAGCGGGAGGGCCTCGGAATGAGCAGTTCTTC. Its protein product is CASSGLAGGPRNEQFF.

The chain carries TRBV28 and TRBJ2-7, with a weak D call TRBD1 (6 bases). V dropped 7 bases and J dropped 3 bases, with 13 bases sitting between them. CDR1 MDHEN and CDR2 SYDVKM come from the germline V gene. CDR3 length: 13 residues. The CDR3 loop is CASTPGDYYEQYF. The CDR3, as DNA: TGTGCCAGCACCCCAGGGGATTACTACGAGCAGTACTTC.

The genes are TRBV27 and TRBJ1-2; unclear D gene. The V gene lost 6 bases and the J gene lost 3 bases, with 11 bases spanning the gap. Germline CDR1 is MNHEY and CDR2 is SMNVEV (reference sequence). The CDR3 has 13 amino acids. The CDR3: CASSYGGYYGYTF. For the CDR3, the DNA is TGTGCCAGCAGCTACGGCGGGTACTATGGCTACACCTTC.

The V and J genes are TRBV15 and TRBJ1-1; the match to TRBD1 covers 11 bases. CDR1 and CDR2 from the germline V gene are LNHNV and YYDKDF (reference sequence). The CDR3 has 15 amino acids. The ends lost 6 bases at V and 7 bases at J; junction bases unmatched: 10. DNA for the CDR3: TGTGCCACCAGTTACGGACAGGGGGCTCAACTTGAAGCTTTCTTT. Translated: CATSYGQGAQLEAFF.

V is TRBV4-1 and J is TRBJ2-2; 7 nucleotides agree with TRBD2. This CDR3 has 18 amino acids. CDR1 MGHRA and CDR2 YSYEKL come from the germline V gene. V gave up 4 bases and J gave up 2 bases; unmatched junction bases: 13. Here the CDR3 reads CASSPMGEGTVNTGELFF. CDR3 DNA: TGCGCCAGCAGCCCTATGGGGGAGGGGACTGTCAACACCGGGGAGCTGTTTTTT.

The chain couples TRBV15 to TRBJ2-7, with D perhaps matching TRBD2 (5 bases). Germline V lookup: CDR1 LNHNV, CDR2 YYDKDF (reference sequence). Between the trimmed V and J ends, which lost 1 base and 0 bases, there was a span of 7 bases. The CDR3 loop spans 14 amino acids. CDR3 sequence reads: CATSRAGSSYEQYF. In DNA form, the CDR3 reads TGTGCCACCAGCAGAGCGGGATCCTCCTACGAGCAGTACTTC.

The V and J genes are TRBV7-9 and TRBJ1-2, with 8 positions matching TRBD1. The CDR3 is made up of 14 amino acids. Trimming removed 4 bases from V and 7 bases from J; junction bases left unmatched: 8. Germline CDR1 is SEHNR and CDR2 is FQNEAQ (reference sequence). The CDR3: CASSSDRGVSGYTF. The CDR3, as DNA: TGTGCCAGCAGCTCCGACAGGGGCGTTTCTGGCTACACCTTC. The full variable domain, in which reference TRBV7-9 and TRBJ1-2 provide the parts outside the CDR3, is DTGVSQNPRHKITKRGQNVTFRCDPISEHNRLYWYRQTLGQGPEFLTYFQNEAQLEKSRLLSDRFSAERPKGSFSTLEIQRTEQGDSAMYLCASSSDRGVSGYTFGSGTRLTVV.

V is TRBV5-8 and J is TRBJ1-5, with D perhaps matching TRBD1 (6 bases). Between the trimmed V and J ends, which lost 6 bases and 4 bases, there was a span of 14 bases. There are 14 residues in the CDR3. Germline V gene lookup returns CDR1 SGHTS and CDR2 YDEGEE. The CDR3 nucleotides are TGTGCCAGCACAATTACGAGGGGGAATCAGCCCCAGCATTTT. This sequence encodes CASTITRGNQPQHF.

This chain connects TRBV27 to TRBJ2-1, with 9 positions matching TRBD2. Unmatched junction bases numbered 13, after V lost 6 bases and J lost 7 bases. The germline gives CDR1 MNHEY, CDR2 SMNVEV (reference sequence). The CDR3 is 16 amino acids. CDR3 protein: CASSLGLARGTNEQFF. The DNA for the CDR3 is TGTGCCAGCAGCCTCGGACTAGCGCGGGGTACAAATGAGCAGTTCTTC.